Each of the 25 T cell receptor beta chains below was sequenced from the same sample in a study of T cells after yellow fever vaccination. TCRdb processed the 5' RACE reads anew with MiXCR; each CDR3 protein has one entry. The data show about 310,000 distinct CDR3 sequences, roughly 3.5% seen once. This material consisted of PBMCs, taken on the day of the yellow fever booster vaccination. Every receptor here comes from a man between 18 and 35 years old who received the YFV17D yellow fever vaccine.

Ten or more counts support this clonotype. J is TRBJ2-1 and V is TRBV20-1, with 9 bases that match TRBD2. V dropped 2 bases and J dropped 7; count of bases not matched to a gene: 12. The CDR3 totals 16 residues. Germline loops: CDR1 DFQATT, CDR2 SNEGSKA (reference sequence). The CDR3 region has the DNA TGCAGTGCTAGAAATAGGCCGGGACTAGCTTCGAATGAGCAGTTCTTC. This encodes CSARNRPGLASNEQFF.

In this sample, this clonotype turned up many times. The chain is built from TRBV28 and TRBJ2-1; perhaps TRBD2 as D (5 bases). The CDR3 length is 13 residues. Germline V gene data show CDR1 as MDHEN and CDR2 as SYDVKM. V was pared by 4 bases and J by 11 bases, with 15 bases between. In nucleotides, the CDR3 is TGTGCCAGCAGTTCCATCAGGACGGGGAAGCAGTTCTTC. Translated, it gives CASSSIRTGKQFF.

This clonotype was counted ten times or more. The rearrangement joins TRBV7-9 to TRBJ2-5, with 9 bases fitting TRBD1. The V gene end was trimmed by 4 bases and the J gene end by 5 bases; junction bases not matched to a gene: 11. Germline CDR1 reads SEHNR; CDR2 reads FQNEAQ (reference sequence). The CDR3 runs to 16 residues. The CDR3 DNA follows: TGTGCCAGCAGCTACCCCGACAGGGGGATGGTGGAGACCCAGTACTTC. It translates to CASSYPDRGMVETQYF.

The chain carries TRBV25-1 and TRBJ2-2; D is unresolved. CDR1 and CDR2 from the germline V gene are MGHDK and SYGVNS. There are 13 residues in the CDR3. V was cut by 3 bases and J by 7 bases, with 9 bases left in between. The CDR3 spells CASSDWLDGELFF. For the CDR3, the DNA is TGTGCCAGCAGTGACTGGCTGGACGGGGAGCTGTTTTTT.

This clonotype was found a few times. The rearrangement joins TRBV20-1 to TRBJ2-5; maybe TRBD2 (6 bases). The V end was cut by 2 bases, the J end by 1 base, with 14 bases between. Germline assignment: CDR1 DFQATT and CDR2 SNEGSKA (reference sequence). The CDR3 runs to 15 residues. CDR3 protein: CSARLPSVGQETQYF. The CDR3 bases are TGCAGTGCTAGACTACCTAGCGTGGGCCAAGAGACCCAGTACTTC.

There are a few counts of this clonotype. The J gene is TRBJ2-7, the V gene TRBV5-8; 7 bases align to TRBD1. Germline V gives CDR1 SGHTS, CDR2 YDEGEE. V shed 1 base, J shed 5 bases, and the junction held 3 bases outside the gene matches. The CDR3 is 13 amino acids. The CDR3 sequence: CASSLNRGHEQYF. In DNA form, the CDR3 reads TGTGCCAGCAGCTTGAACAGGGGCCACGAGCAGTACTTC.

This clonotype was recorded many times. V is TRBV28 and J is TRBJ2-7; D is perhaps TRBD1 or TRBD2 (5 bases each). The germline gives CDR1 MDHEN, CDR2 SYDVKM. The CDR3 is 14 amino acids. V lost 5 bases and J 1 base, leaving 12 bases between the germline ends. The CDR3: CASSAGTASYEQYV. DNA for the CDR3: TGTGCCAGCAGTGCCGGGACGGCTTCCTACGAGCAGTACGTC.

This clonotype was seen ten or more times. This rearrangement joins TRBV24-1 to TRBJ2-3; 9 bases align to TRBD2. V shed 11 bases, J shed 5 bases, and the junction held 13 bases outside the gene matches. Germline assignment: CDR1 KGHDR and CDR2 SFDVKD. The CDR3 is 15 residues long. The CDR3 loop is CAIAGAGGPGDTQYF. Written as DNA, the CDR3 is TGTGCCATCGCTGGGGCGGGGGGGCCTGGAGATACGCAGTATTTT.

Concerning this clonotype itself: A much larger clone lies one base from this, so it may be a read error. CDR3 DNA sequence: TGTGCCAGGAGGGGTTTAGCCAAATACATTCAGTACTTC. Residues: CARRGLAKYIQYF. The chain joins TRBV5-7 to TRBJ2-4; D may correspond to TRBD1 or TRBD2 (5 bases each). TRBV5-7 has ORF status, its function being uncertain. CDR3 size: 13 residues.

This clonotype has a handful of counts. This chain joins TRBV2 and TRBJ2-7; 8 nucleotides align to TRBD1. V trimming: 6 bases; J trimming: 4 bases; junction bases outside the gene matches: 14. This CDR3 contains 16 residues. Germline-derived CDR1 and CDR2 are SNHLY and FYNNEI. The CDR3 coding sequence is TGTGCCAGCAGGGACTTTTCCGGACAGGGAAAGTACGAGCAGTACTTC. Its protein is CASRDFSGQGKYEQYF.

This clonotype came up a few times. This rearrangement joins TRBV4-1 to TRBJ2-5; TRBD2 matches 10 bases. The CDR3 spans 15 residues. Losses at the gene ends were 3 bases for V and 2 bases for J; bases not matched to a gene: 3. Germline lookup yields CDR1 MGHRA and CDR2 YSYEKL. In nucleotides, the CDR3 is TGCGCCAGCAGCCAGGTACTAGCGGGACAAGAGACCCAGTACTTC. It codes for CASSQVLAGQETQYF.

This clonotype was found many times. The J gene is TRBJ2-5, the V gene TRBV5-1; 8 nucleotides match TRBD2. Germline CDR1 and CDR2: SGHRS and YFSETQ. J gave up 0 bases and V 7 bases, and 5 bases lay outside the gene matches. The CDR3 covers 14 residues. The CDR3 bases are TGCGCCAGCCAAAGCGGGGGCTACCAAGAGACCCAGTACTTC. Amino acid sequence: CASQSGGYQETQYF. The variable domain in full, with the rest retrieved from reference TRBV5-1 and TRBJ2-5, is KAGVTQTPRYLIKTRGQQVTLSCSPISGHRSVSWYQQTPGQGLQFLFEYFSETQRNKGNFPGRFSGRQFSNSRSEMNVSTLELGDSALYLCASQSGGYQETQYFGPGTRLLVL.

This clonotype was detected ten times or more. V and J are TRBV4-3 and TRBJ2-1, with D possibly being TRBD2 (5 bases). V lost 0 bases and J lost 2, with 8 bases in between. The CDR3 runs 15 residues. In germline, CDR1 is LGHNA, CDR2 YSLEER. The CDR3 nucleotides are TGCGCCAGCAGCCAAGATACGGGGACCTACAATGAGCAGTTCTTC. Protein: CASSQDTGTYNEQFF.

This clonotype was seen repeatedly, ten times or more. V usage is TRBV6-6 and J usage is TRBJ2-7; 8 bases match TRBD2. This CDR3 region has 14 residues. Looked up from germline, CDR1 is MNHNY and CDR2 is SVGAGI (reference sequence). V was pared by 2 bases and J by 2 bases, with 2 bases of the junction left unmatched. The CDR3 nucleotides read TGTGCCAGCAGTTACGGGCGGGGGGCCTACGAGCAGTACTTC. It yields the protein CASSYGRGAYEQYF.

This clonotype came up many times. The J gene is TRBJ2-1, the V gene TRBV6-2 or TRBV6-3, with a tentative D call TRBD2 (7 bases). This CDR3 is built from 15 residues. V lost 6 bases, J lost 5 bases, and 17 bases lay in between. CDR1 MNHEY and CDR2 SVGEGT come from the germline V gene. The CDR3 coding sequence is TGTGCCAGCAGGGCATCGGGGGGCGCCCACAATGAGCAGTTCTTC. Its protein is CASRASGGAHNEQFF.

This clonotype has more than one count but fewer than ten. The rearrangement links TRBV20-1 to TRBJ2-3; D may correspond to TRBD1 or TRBD2 (6 bases each). V lost 5 bases to trimming and J lost 2 bases, with 11 bases between them. The CDR3 covers 13 residues. The germline gives CDR1 DFQATT, CDR2 SNEGSKA (reference sequence). The DNA of the CDR3 is TGCAGTGCTCGGGGGCCCTCCACAGATACGCAGTATTTT. This translates into CSARGPSTDTQYF.

This chain uses TRBV7-2 with TRBJ1-2; possible D gene TRBD1, 5 bases. CDR3 length equals 14 residues. V dropped 0 bases and J dropped 4 bases, with 9 bases sitting between them. Germline CDR1 reads SGHTA; CDR2 reads FQGNSA. The CDR3 spells CASSLAPGTYGYTF. The CDR3 bases are TGTGCCAGCAGCTTAGCTCCCGGGACCTATGGCTACACCTTC.

This clonotype was picked up many times. This rearrangement joins TRBV20-1 to TRBJ1-1; tentatively, D is TRBD1 (5 bases). This CDR3 spans 14 amino acids. Germline values: CDR1 DFQATT, CDR2 SNEGSKA (reference sequence). V shed 1 base and J shed 0 bases, with 9 bases lying between them. As DNA, the CDR3 is TGCAGTGCTAGAGTCGGGGGGATGAACACTGAAGCTTTCTTT. It translates to CSARVGGMNTEAFF.

This clonotype came up many times. This sequence joins TRBV18 and TRBJ2-7; D is possibly TRBD1 (5 bases). Germline values: CDR1 KGHSH, CDR2 LQKENI. CDR3 length equals 13 residues. Trimming removed 2 bases at V and 4 bases at J, with 9 bases between. Written as DNA, the CDR3 is TGTGCCAGCTCACCAGGGGCAGAGTACGAGCAGTACTTC. Translating it yields CASSPGAEYEQYF. Variable domain in full (rest from reference TRBV18 and TRBJ2-7): NAGVMQNPRHLVRRRGQEARLRCSPMKGHSHVYWYRQLPEEGLKFMVYLQKENIIDESGMPKERFSAEFPKEGPSILRIQQVVRGDSAAYFCASSPGAEYEQYFGPGTRLTVT.

Ten or more counts support this clonotype. The chain joins TRBV5-1 to TRBJ2-5; tentative D call: TRBD1 (6 bases). The CDR3 is 12 amino acids. Trimming shortened V by 7 bases and J by 5 bases, and 12 bases separated the two germline ends. Germline assignment: CDR1 SGHRS and CDR2 YFSETQ. Written as DNA, the CDR3 is TGCGCCAGCGGCACAGGGCTGGAGACCCAGTACTTC. It translates to CASGTGLETQYF.

This clonotype has at least ten counts. The V gene is TRBV5-1, the J gene TRBJ2-5; 10 bases are shared with TRBD2. From germline, CDR1 is SGHRS and CDR2 YFSETQ. The CDR3 length is 15 residues. V was clipped by 1 base and J by 5 bases; unmatched bases: 5. The CDR3 region has the DNA TGCGCCAGCAGCTTGCAGGGGACTAGCGTCGAGACCCAGTACTTC. This codes for CASSLQGTSVETQYF.

Ten or more counts support this clonotype. This rearrangement joins TRBV20-1 to TRBJ2-7, with D perhaps matching TRBD1 (6 bases). The CDR3 totals 15 residues. Deletions cut 3 bases from V and 2 bases from J, with 17 bases between. Germline loops: CDR1 DFQATT, CDR2 SNEGSKA (reference sequence). The CDR3 DNA sequence: TGCAGTGCTAGGGAGGCTACGACAGGAACCTACGAGCAGTACTTC. It yields the protein CSAREATTGTYEQYF.

This clonotype was picked up many times. The chain carries TRBV3-1 and TRBJ2-7, with 10 nucleotides matching TRBD1. The CDR3 loop spans 13 amino acids. V was pared by 6 bases and J by 3 bases, with 2 bases of the junction left unmatched. The germline V gene has CDR1 LGHDT and CDR2 YNNKEL (reference sequence). CDR3 nucleotides: TGTGCCAGCAGTAGGACAGGGGGCTACGAGCAGTACTTC. This encodes CASSRTGGYEQYF.

This clonotype showed up just a few times. The V call is TRBV15, the J call TRBJ1-1; D is undetermined. The V gene's germline CDR1 is LNHNV and CDR2 YYDKDF (reference sequence). The V gene lost 0 bases and the J gene lost 4 bases, with 12 bases spanning the gap. This CDR3 has 15 amino acids. In DNA, the CDR3 is TGTGCCACCAGCAGAGATGGGAGTGGGAGCACTGAAGCTTTCTTT. Amino acid sequence: CATSRDGSGSTEAFF.

This clonotype was seen many times. V and J are TRBV7-2 and TRBJ2-4; maybe TRBD2 (5 bases). This CDR3 is 14 amino acids long. CDR1 and CDR2 (germline): SGHTA, FQGNSA. With 2 bases removed from V and 9 bases from J, the gap between germline ends came to 14 bases. The CDR3 nucleotides are TGTGCCAGCAGCTTATTATCCGGGGAGACCATTCAGTACTTC. This sequence encodes CASSLLSGETIQYF.